A selection of T cell receptor beta chains follows, all from one sample in a study of T cells in localized non-small cell lung cancer. Profiling relied on immunoSEQ multiplex PCR, and the TCRdb table lists in-frame clones only, not all of them. The table records about 78,000 clones, just under 85% of them present only once. Sequenced here: peripheral blood, sampled before any cancer treatment. These receptors originate from a man between 40 and 75 years old with stage I lung adenocarcinoma. The conserved cysteine and the conserved F or W are not part of the CDR3 here.

TRBV15	ATSRDLSRTSYEQY
TRBV4-2	ASSQDLAGAF
TRBV5-4	ASSSRTFYGYT
TRBV29-1	SVEPLLRGSNYGYT
TRBV28	ASSSLTGGRTEAF
TRBV5-4	ASSSTRQFTGELF
TRBV5-6	ASSFGTGGNSPLH
TRBV15	ATSRVRQAPFYT
TRBV9	ASSGRACT
TRBV29-1	SVRGQKNEQY
TRBV12-5	ASGLETGTEQY
TRBV5-1	ASSFMLAGGSKNIQY
TRBV7-8	ASSLTGQLNTEAF
TRBV2	ASPSSGGFQETQY
TRBV10-3	AISDRPGVNTEAF
TRBV20-1	SAKSNEQF
TRBV9	ASSPRFGSDLQETQY
TRBV28	ASSFPRGDTIY
TRBV2	ASSSGLLRGQH
TRBV4-2	ASSQAPPSGNTIY
TRBV5-1	ASSRLAGGPLYDKQF
TRBV5-5	ASSWTDQETQY
TRBV6-5	ASSYGQGYSPLH
TRBV2	ASQGQGRGELF